This T cell receptor beta chain was identified in a study of cytomegalovirus exposure and HLA in healthy donors. Findings and caveats of the study: A later analysis by the authors found several of the most significant clusters apparently linked to common viral pathogens. On later analysis, the bulk of CMV-associated TCR beta chains appeared to be HLA-restricted.

Amplification used 60 Vbeta primers and 13 Jbeta primers. TCRdb's copy holds only in-frame clones and misses some; the assay was immunoSEQ multiplex PCR. Of about 200,000 clones listed, 78% are singletons. A note on this clone: Its matching antigen is unknown.

Germline V gene sequence: CDR1 SGHAT, CDR2 FQNNGV. V was clipped by 1 base and J by 8 bases, with 3 bases between them. The CDR3 sequence is 11 residues long. This clonotype was obtained from a male donor in good health and CMV-seronegative. This chain connects TRBV11-2 to TRBJ1-3; D gene uncertain. Sequencing was carried out using PBMCs. This CDR3 reads CASSLADTIYF. The CDR3 coding sequence is TGTGCCAGCAGCTTAGCTGACACCATATATTTT.